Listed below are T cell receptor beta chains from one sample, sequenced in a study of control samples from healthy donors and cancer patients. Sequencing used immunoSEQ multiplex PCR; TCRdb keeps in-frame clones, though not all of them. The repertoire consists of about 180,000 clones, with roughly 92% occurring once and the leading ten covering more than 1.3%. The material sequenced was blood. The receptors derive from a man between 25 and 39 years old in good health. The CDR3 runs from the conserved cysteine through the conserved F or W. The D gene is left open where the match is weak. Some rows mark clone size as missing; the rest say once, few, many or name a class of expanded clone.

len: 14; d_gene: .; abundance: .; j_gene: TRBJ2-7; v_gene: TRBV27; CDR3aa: CASSLRTPTYEQYF; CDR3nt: TGTGCCAGCAGTTTAAGGACACCCACCTACGAGCAGTACTTC
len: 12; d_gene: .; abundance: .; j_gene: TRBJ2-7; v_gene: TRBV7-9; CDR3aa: CASSPGPYEQYF; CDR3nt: TGTGCCAGCAGCCCGGGCCCGTACGAGCAGTACTTC
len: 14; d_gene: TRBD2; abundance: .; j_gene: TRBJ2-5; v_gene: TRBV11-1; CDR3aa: CASSLDGGIETQYF; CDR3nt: TGTGCCAGCAGCTTGGACGGGGGGATTGAGACCCAGTACTTC
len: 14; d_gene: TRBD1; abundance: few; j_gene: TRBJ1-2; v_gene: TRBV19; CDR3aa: CASRVDRGRHGYTF; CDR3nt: TGTGCCAGTAGAGTAGACAGGGGTCGTCATGGCTACACCTTC
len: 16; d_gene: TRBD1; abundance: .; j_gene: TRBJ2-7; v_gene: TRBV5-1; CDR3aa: CASSLAKTGGVYEQYF; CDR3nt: TGCGCCAGCAGCTTGGCCAAGACAGGGGGAGTTTACGAGCAGTACTTC
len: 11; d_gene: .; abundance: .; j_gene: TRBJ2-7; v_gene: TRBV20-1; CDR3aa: CSARRDGEQYF; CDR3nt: TGCAGTGCCCGGAGGGACGGCGAGCAGTACTTC
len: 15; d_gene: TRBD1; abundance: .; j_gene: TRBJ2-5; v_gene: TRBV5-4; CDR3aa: CASIRPGQSQETQYF; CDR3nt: TGTGCCAGCATCCGACCGGGACAGAGCCAAGAGACCCAGTACTTC
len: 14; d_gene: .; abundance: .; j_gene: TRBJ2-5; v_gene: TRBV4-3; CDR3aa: CASSHTPGGETQYF; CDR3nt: TGCGCCAGCAGCCACACCCCTGGAGGGGAGACCCAGTACTTC
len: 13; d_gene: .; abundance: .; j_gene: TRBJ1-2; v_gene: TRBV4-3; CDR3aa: CASSSGRNYGYTF; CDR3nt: TGCGCCAGCAGCTCTGGACGGAACTATGGCTACACCTTC
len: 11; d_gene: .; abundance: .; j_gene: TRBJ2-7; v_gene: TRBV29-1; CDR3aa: CSVADSYEQYF; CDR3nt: TGCAGCGTCGCGGACAGCTACGAGCAGTACTTC
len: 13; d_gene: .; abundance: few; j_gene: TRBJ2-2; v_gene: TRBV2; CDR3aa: CASKFENTGELFF; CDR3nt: TGTGCCAGCAAGTTTGAGAACACCGGGGAGCTGTTTTTT
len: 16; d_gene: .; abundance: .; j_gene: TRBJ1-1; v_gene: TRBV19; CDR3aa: CATTNTGRGMNTEAFF; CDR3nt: TGTGCCACCACCAACACAGGGAGGGGAATGAACACTGAAGCTTTCTTT
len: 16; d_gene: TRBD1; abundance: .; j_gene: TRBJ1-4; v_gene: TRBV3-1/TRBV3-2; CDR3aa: CASSQAAQGANEKLFF; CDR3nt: TGTGCCAGCAGCCAAGCTGCACAGGGGGCTAATGAAAAACTGTTTTTT
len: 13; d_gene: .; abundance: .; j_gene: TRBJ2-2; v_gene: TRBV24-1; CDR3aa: CATASGDTGELFF; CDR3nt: TGTGCCACCGCGAGTGGCGACACCGGGGAGCTGTTTTTT
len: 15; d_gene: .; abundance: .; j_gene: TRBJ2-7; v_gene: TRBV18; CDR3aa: CASSRLTGVNYEQYF; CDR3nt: TGTGCCAGCTCACGCCTGACAGGTGTGAACTACGAGCAGTACTTC
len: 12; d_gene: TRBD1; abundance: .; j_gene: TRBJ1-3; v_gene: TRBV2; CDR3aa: CAIPGTDNAIYF; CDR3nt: TGTGCCATTCCTGGGACAGATAACGCCATATATTTT
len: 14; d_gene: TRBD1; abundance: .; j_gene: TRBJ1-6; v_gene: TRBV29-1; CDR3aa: CSVASGQRGSPLHF; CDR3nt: TGCAGCGTGGCCTCGGGACAGAGAGGTTCACCCCTCCACTTT
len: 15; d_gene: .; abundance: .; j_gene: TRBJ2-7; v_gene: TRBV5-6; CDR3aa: CASSQDGGRTYEQYF; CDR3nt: TGTGCCAGCAGCCAAGACGGGGGGCGGACCTACGAGCAGTACTTC
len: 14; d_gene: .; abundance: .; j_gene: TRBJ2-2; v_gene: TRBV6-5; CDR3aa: CASSFRRLTGELFF; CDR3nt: TGTGCCAGCAGTTTTCGACGGCTCACCGGGGAGCTGTTTTTT
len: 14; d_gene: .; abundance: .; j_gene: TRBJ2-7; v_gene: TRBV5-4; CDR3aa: CASSSQLNSYEQYF; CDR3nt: TGTGCCAGCAGCTCACAGTTAAACTCCTACGAGCAGTACTTC
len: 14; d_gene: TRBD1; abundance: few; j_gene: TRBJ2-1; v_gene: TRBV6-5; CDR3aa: CASSRSTGYNEQFF; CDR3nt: TGTGCCAGCAGCCGCTCGACAGGGTACAATGAGCAGTTCTTC
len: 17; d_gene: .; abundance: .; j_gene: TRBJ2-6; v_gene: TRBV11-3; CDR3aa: CASSRGGALSGANVLTF; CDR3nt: TGTGCCAGCAGCCGCGGCGGAGCCCTCTCTGGGGCCAACGTCCTGACTTTC
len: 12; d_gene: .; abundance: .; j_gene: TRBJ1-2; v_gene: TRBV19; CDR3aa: CASSMTGNGYTF; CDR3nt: TGTGCCAGTAGTATGACCGGTAATGGCTACACCTTC
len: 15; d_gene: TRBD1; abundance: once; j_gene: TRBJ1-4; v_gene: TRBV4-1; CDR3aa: CASSQRTGLREKLFF; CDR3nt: TGCGCCAGCAGCCAAAGGACAGGGCTGCGTGAAAAACTGTTTTTT
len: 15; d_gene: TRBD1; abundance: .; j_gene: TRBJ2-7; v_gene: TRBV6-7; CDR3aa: CASSYSRTGTYEQYF; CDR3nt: TGTGCCAGCAGTTACTCCCGGACAGGGACCTACGAGCAGTACTTC
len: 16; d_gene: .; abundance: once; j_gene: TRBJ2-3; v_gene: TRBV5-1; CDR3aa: CASSLGSGGSTDTQYF; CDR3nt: TGCGCCAGCAGCTTGGGATCGGGTGGGAGCACAGATACGCAGTATTTT
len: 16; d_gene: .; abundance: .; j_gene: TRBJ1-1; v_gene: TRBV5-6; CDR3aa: CASSSPRRDMNTEAFF; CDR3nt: TGTGCCAGCAGCTCACCCCGGAGAGACATGAACACTGAAGCTTTCTTT
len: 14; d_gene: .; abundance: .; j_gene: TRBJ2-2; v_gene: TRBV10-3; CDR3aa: CAIRDSNRAGELFF; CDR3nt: TGTGCCATCAGAGATTCGAACAGGGCCGGGGAGCTGTTTTTT
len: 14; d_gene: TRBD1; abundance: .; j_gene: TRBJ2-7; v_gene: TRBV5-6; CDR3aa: CASSLEGALYEQYF; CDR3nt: TGTGCCAGCAGCTTGGAGGGGGCCCTCTACGAGCAGTACTTC
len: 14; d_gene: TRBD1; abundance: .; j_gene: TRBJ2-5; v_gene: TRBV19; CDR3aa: CASTRGTGQETQYF; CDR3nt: TGTGCCAGTACCAGGGGGACGGGCCAAGAGACCCAGTACTTC
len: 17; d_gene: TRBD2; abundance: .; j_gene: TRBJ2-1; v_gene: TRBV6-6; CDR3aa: CASSPQSLAGRYNEQFF; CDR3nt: TGTGCCAGCAGTCCCCAATCACTAGCGGGAAGGTACAATGAGCAGTTCTTC
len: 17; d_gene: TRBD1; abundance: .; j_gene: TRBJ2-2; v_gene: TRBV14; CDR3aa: CASSQQYGTGITGELFF; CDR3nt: TGTGCCAGCAGCCAACAGTACGGGACAGGAATTACCGGGGAGCTGTTTTTT
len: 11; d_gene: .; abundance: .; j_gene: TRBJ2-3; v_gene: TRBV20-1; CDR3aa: CSAGIGDTQYF; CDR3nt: TGCAGTGCTGGGATCGGGGATACGCAGTATTTT
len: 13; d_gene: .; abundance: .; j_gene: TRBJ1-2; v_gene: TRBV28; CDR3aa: CASSLKLDYGYTF; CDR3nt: TGTGCCAGCAGTTTAAAGCTGGACTATGGCTACACCTTC
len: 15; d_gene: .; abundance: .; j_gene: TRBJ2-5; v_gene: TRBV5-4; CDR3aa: CASSTPDSVQETQYF; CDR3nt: TGTGCCAGCAGCACACCTGACAGTGTACAAGAGACCCAGTACTTC
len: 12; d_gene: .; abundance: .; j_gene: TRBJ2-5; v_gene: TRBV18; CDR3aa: CASSPRQETQYF; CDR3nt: TGTGCCAGCTCACCCCGCCAAGAGACCCAGTACTTC
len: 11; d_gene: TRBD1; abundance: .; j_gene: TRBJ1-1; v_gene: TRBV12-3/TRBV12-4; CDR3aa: CASYRGTEAFF; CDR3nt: TGTGCCTCATACAGGGGGACTGAAGCTTTCTTT
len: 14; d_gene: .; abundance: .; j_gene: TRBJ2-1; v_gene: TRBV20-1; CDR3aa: CSASRYDTYNEQFF; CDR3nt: TGCAGTGCTAGTAGGTACGACACCTACAATGAGCAGTTCTTC
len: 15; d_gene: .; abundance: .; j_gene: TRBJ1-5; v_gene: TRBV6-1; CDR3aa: CASSDGSTGFQPQHF; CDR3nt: TGTGCCAGCAGTGACGGCTCCACAGGATTCCAGCCCCAGCATTTT
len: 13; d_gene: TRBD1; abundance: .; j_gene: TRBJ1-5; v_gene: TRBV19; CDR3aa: CASSSQGGQPQHF; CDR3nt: TGTGCCAGTAGTAGTCAGGGGGGTCAGCCCCAGCATTTT
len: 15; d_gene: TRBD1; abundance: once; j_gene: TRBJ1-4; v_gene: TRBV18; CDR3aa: CASSPPDRGNEKLFF; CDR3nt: TGTGCCAGCTCACCCCCAGACAGGGGGAACGAAAAACTGTTTTTT
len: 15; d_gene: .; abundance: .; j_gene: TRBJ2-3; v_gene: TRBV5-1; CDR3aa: CASSLGGVATDTQYF; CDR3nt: TGCGCCAGCAGCTTAGGAGGGGTCGCCACAGATACGCAGTATTTT
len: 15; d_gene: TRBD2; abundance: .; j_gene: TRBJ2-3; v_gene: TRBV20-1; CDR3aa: CSASGGLAATDTQYF; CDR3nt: TGCAGTGCTAGTGGTGGACTAGCGGCCACAGATACGCAGTATTTT
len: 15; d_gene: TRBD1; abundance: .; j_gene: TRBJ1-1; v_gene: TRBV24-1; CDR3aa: CATSDSGGGNTEAFF; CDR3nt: TGTGCCACCAGTGACTCAGGGGGAGGGAACACTGAAGCTTTCTTT
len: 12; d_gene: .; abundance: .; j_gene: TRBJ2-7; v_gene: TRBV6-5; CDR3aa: CASTGDGYEQYF; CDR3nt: TGTGCCAGCACTGGTGACGGGTACGAGCAGTACTTC
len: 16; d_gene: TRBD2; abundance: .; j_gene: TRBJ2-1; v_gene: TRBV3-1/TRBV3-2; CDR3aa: CASSPLAGAPNNEQFF; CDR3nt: TGTGCCAGCAGCCCTCTAGCGGGAGCACCGAACAATGAGCAGTTCTTC
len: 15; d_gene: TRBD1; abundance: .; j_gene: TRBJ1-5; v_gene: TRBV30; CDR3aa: CAWSVQGTYNQPQHF; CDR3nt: TGTGCCTGGAGTGTACAGGGGACCTACAATCAGCCCCAGCATTTT
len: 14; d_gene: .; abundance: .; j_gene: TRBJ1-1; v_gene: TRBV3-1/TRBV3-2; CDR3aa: CASSQGSIPPEAFF; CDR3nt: TGTGCCAGCAGCCAAGGGAGCATACCCCCTGAAGCTTTCTTT
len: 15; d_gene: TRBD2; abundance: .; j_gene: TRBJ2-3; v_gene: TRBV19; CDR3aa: CASRGASGRTDTQYF; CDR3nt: TGTGCCAGTAGGGGAGCTAGCGGGAGGACAGATACGCAGTATTTT
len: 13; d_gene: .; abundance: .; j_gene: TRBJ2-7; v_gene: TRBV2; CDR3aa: CASRGGQHHEQYF; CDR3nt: TGTGCCAGCAGGGGGGGACAGCACCACGAGCAGTACTTC